This T cell receptor beta chain was retrieved from a study of CD8+ T cells in alopecia areata. For the study at large: Oral tofacitinib (5 to 10 mg twice daily) was administered to treated patients.

About this clone: Its antigen is not known. Distinct nucleotide sequences in the sample also encode this CDR3.

Reverse transcription of extracted RNA yielded cDNA, which provided the sequencing template. Assay used: immunoSEQ multiplex PCR; TCRdb lists only in-frame clones, some missing. The top ten hold more than 13% of the sample, which has about 160,000 clones, less than 70% seen once. As for treatment: oral pan-JAK inhibitor, 5-10 mg twice daily. Alopecia areata patients gave lesional scalp punch biopsies and peripheral blood samples. CDR3 length equals 11 residues. V was pared by 4 bases and J by 4 bases, with 6 bases between. CDR1 and CDR2 from the germline V gene are SQVTM and ANQGSEA. Study-wide findings and caveats: Among the cells sequenced in scalp samples are also the resident alphabeta T cells of normal skin. Mouse data revealed clearer TCR sharing than patient data did, a gap possibly tied to HLA.

The sequencing used CD4+ T cells sorted from blood, collected at week 24, from a patient treated with tofacitinib. This sequence originates from a human donor with alopecia areata. The rearrangement joins TRBV29-1 to TRBJ2-3; D is undetermined. CDR3 residues: CSVGGSDTQYF. The CDR3 nucleotides are TGCAGCGTTGGGGGTTCAGATACGCAGTATTTT.